One and the same sample provided the 27 T cell receptor beta chains below, sequenced in a study of blood T cell repertoires in COVID-19. Profiling relied on immunoSEQ multiplex PCR, and the TCRdb table lists in-frame clones only, not all of them. The top ten hold about 1.5% of the sample, which has a few hundred thousand clones, roughly 88% seen once. The sample comprised peripheral blood. The receptors were gathered from a woman aged 40 to 50 who had recovered from COVID-19.

The sample holds a few counts of this clone. This sequence joins TRBV28 and TRBJ2-7; 10 bases are shared with TRBD2. V lost 2 bases, J lost 2 bases, and 9 bases stayed unmatched. CDR3 length: 17 amino acids. Germline CDR1 MDHEN, CDR2 SYDVKM. In DNA, the CDR3 is TGTGCCAGCAGTTTAGTCGGTAGCGGGGGGCCCACCTACGAGCAGTACTTC. Its translation: CASSLVGSGGPTYEQYF. Full variable domain (remainder filled in from reference TRBV28 and TRBJ2-7): DVKVTQSSRYLVKRTGEKVFLECVQDMDHENMFWYRQDPGLGLRLIYFSYDVKMKEKGDIPEGYSVSREKKERFSLILESASTNQTSMYLCASSLVGSGGPTYEQYFGPGTRLTVT.

The rearrangement links TRBV19 to TRBJ1-5; 8 nucleotides match TRBD1. Germline loops: CDR1 LNHDA, CDR2 SQIVND (reference sequence). Trimming took 4 bases from V and 6 from J; bases not matched to a gene: 5. The CDR3 is made up of 14 amino acids. The CDR3 region has the DNA TGTGCCAGTAGTAACCAGGGGGCAGGTCAGCCCCAGCATTTT. It is translated as CASSNQGAGQPQHF.

About this clone: This may be a read error, as it is one base from a much larger clone. V gene TRBV5-6 combines with J gene TRBJ2-7; D is unclear. V shed 3 bases and J shed 2 bases, with 3 bases lying between them. The CDR3 runs 11 residues. Germline V gene data show CDR1 as SGHDT and CDR2 as YYEEEE. This CDR3 reads CASSSAYEQYF. CDR3 DNA: TGTGCCAGCAGCTCCGCCTACGAGCAGTACTTC.

The chain combines TRBV5-1 with TRBJ2-5; tentatively, D is TRBD2 (5 bases). The CDR3 is 14 amino acids. Germline CDR1 and CDR2: SGHRS and YFSETQ. Trimming pared 0 bases from V and 1 base from J, leaving 7 bases between. This CDR3 reads CASSLVGIQETQYF. CDR3 sequence (DNA): TGCGCCAGCAGCTTGGTCGGGATCCAAGAGACCCAGTACTTC.

This chain joins TRBV6-5 and TRBJ1-5, with D possibly TRBD1 on 6 matching bases. Germline V gene lookup returns CDR1 MNHEY and CDR2 SVGAGI. V was clipped by 7 bases and J by 1 base, with 14 bases between them. The CDR3 sequence is 15 residues long. The CDR3: CASKTRGASNQPQHF. The CDR3 region has the DNA TGTGCCAGCAAGACCCGGGGGGCGAGCAATCAGCCCCAGCATTTT.

This clone occurred once. This chain joins TRBV13 and TRBJ2-1; 11 bases are shared with TRBD2. The germline CDR1 and CDR2 sequences are PRHDT and FYEKMQ (reference sequence). This CDR3 region has 22 residues. The trim removed 4 bases at V and 2 bases at J, leaving 22 bases unmatched. The CDR3 DNA is TGTGCCAGCAGCTCCTTCCCACCCATTTTAGCGGGGGGGCAATCCACCTACAATGAGCAGTTCTTC. This translates into CASSSFPPILAGGQSTYNEQFF. The whole variable domain, filled in from reference TRBV13 and TRBJ2-1, reads AAGVIQSPRHLIKEKRETATLKCYPIPRHDTVYWYQQGPGQDPQFLISFYEKMQSDKGSIPDRFSAQQFSDYHSELNMSSLELGDSALYFCASSSFPPILAGGQSTYNEQFFGPGTRLTVL.

The rearrangement joins TRBV5-6 to TRBJ1-6, with D possibly being TRBD1 (5 bases). The germline gives CDR1 SGHDT, CDR2 YYEEEE. The CDR3 length is 12 residues. Trimming cost V 4 bases and J 14 bases, with 13 bases left between them. The CDR3: CASSLEGAALHF. CDR3 sequence (DNA): TGTGCCAGCAGCCTGGAAGGGGCGGCCCTCCACTTT.

This sequence joins TRBV2 and TRBJ1-6; D is uncertain. The CDR3 covers 16 residues. CDR1 and CDR2 from the germline V gene are SNHLY and FYNNEI. With 2 bases removed from V and 0 bases from J, the gap between germline ends came to 8 bases. The CDR3 sequence: CASSELGSSYNSPLHF. In nucleotides, the CDR3 is TGTGCCAGCAGTGAACTGGGCAGCTCCTATAATTCACCCCTCCACTTT. Drawing the rest from reference TRBV2 and TRBJ1-6, the complete variable domain is EPEVTQTPSHQVTQMGQEVILRCVPISNHLYFYWYRQILGQKVEFLVSFYNNEISEKSEIFDDQFSVERPDGSNFTLKIRSTKLEDSAMYFCASSELGSSYNSPLHFGNGTRLTVT.

The J gene is TRBJ2-7, the V gene TRBV28, with TRBD1 matching over 8 bases. The V segment lost 5 bases and the J segment 7 bases; nucleotides outside the gene matches: 4. Looked up from germline, CDR1 is MDHEN and CDR2 is SYDVKM. The CDR3 totals 12 residues. CDR3 coding DNA: TGTGCCAGCAGTCGGACAGGGTTTGAGCAGTACTTC. Protein product: CASSRTGFEQYF.

The rearrangement links TRBV3-1 (or the pseudogene TRBV3-2) to TRBJ1-2, with D perhaps TRBD1 (6 bases). The length of the CDR3 is 14 residues. Germline CDR1 LGHDT, CDR2 YNNKEL (reference sequence). Deletions cut 0 bases from V and 5 bases from J, with 10 bases between. DNA for the CDR3: TGTGCCAGCAGCCAAGATGTACAGGGTTATGGCTACACCTTC. The encoded protein is CASSQDVQGYGYTF.

The rearrangement links TRBV5-8 to TRBJ2-3, with D tentatively TRBD2 (5 bases). The germline V and J ends were trimmed by 4 bases and 5 bases, with 11 bases remaining between them. The CDR3 runs 13 residues. Germline CDR1 is SGHTS and CDR2 is YDEGEE. CDR3 in DNA: TGTGCCAGCAGCCTTTACGGGGAAGATACGCAGTATTTT. Protein: CASSLYGEDTQYF. The whole variable domain, filled in from reference TRBV5-8 and TRBJ2-3, reads EAGVTQSPTHLIKTRGQQATLRCSPISGHTSVYWYQQALGLGLQFLLWYDEGEERNRGNFPPRFSGRQFPNYSSELNVNALELEDSALYLCASSLYGEDTQYFGPGTRLTVL.

DNA for the CDR3: TGTGCCAGCAGGTCGGGACTAGATCCGGGTTTGGGCGAGCAGTACTTC. This translates into CASRSGLDPGLGEQYF. V is TRBV5-4 and J is TRBJ2-7; 8 nucleotides align to TRBD2. V lost 5 bases and J lost 6; bases outside the gene matches: 16. The CDR3 is made up of 16 amino acids. Germline V gives CDR1 SGHNT, CDR2 YYREEE (reference sequence).

This clone was observed at least ten times. The J gene is TRBJ1-3, the V gene TRBV30; 8 positions match TRBD1. Germline trimming cut 4 bases from V and 2 bases from J; bases unmatched to any gene: 16. Germline-derived CDR1 and CDR2 are GTSNPN and SVGIG (reference sequence). The CDR3 has 18 residues. CDR3 in amino acids: CAWNPQGATSSPGNTIYF. The CDR3 coding sequence is TGTGCCTGGAACCCTCAGGGGGCAACCTCTTCGCCTGGAAACACCATATATTTT.

The chain employs TRBV7-9 and TRBJ1-1, with D possibly TRBD1 on 5 matching bases. Per the germline V gene, CDR1 is SEHNR and CDR2 is FQNEAQ (reference sequence). Trimming took 1 base from V and 5 from J, leaving 14 bases between them. CDR3 length equals 15 residues. This CDR3 is CASSLGAGMRTEAFF. The CDR3, as DNA: TGTGCCAGCAGCTTAGGGGCAGGGATGAGGACTGAAGCTTTCTTT.

The chain recombines TRBV5-1 with TRBJ1-1; 10 positions match TRBD1. The CDR3 runs 14 residues. With V trimmed by 3 bases and J by 5 bases, 4 bases remained unmatched. Looked up from germline, CDR1 is SGHRS and CDR2 is YFSETQ. The CDR3 is CASSSGTGETEAFF. The CDR3 DNA is TGCGCCAGCAGCTCTGGGACAGGGGAAACTGAAGCTTTCTTT.

The chain couples TRBV20-1 to TRBJ2-1, with 10 bases lining up with TRBD1. V trimming: 3 bases; J trimming: 2 bases; junction bases outside the gene matches: 4. This CDR3 contains 15 residues. Germline-derived CDR1 and CDR2 are DFQATT and SNEGSKA (reference sequence). CDR3 protein: CSASLGQGAYNEQFF. DNA for the CDR3: TGCAGTGCTAGTCTAGGACAGGGGGCCTACAATGAGCAGTTCTTC.

This chain joins TRBV19 and TRBJ1-1, with D perhaps TRBD1 (5 bases). Germline CDR1 reads LNHDA; CDR2 reads SQIVND (reference sequence). The CDR3 consists of 12 residues. The V and J ends lost 3 bases and 3 bases respectively, with 5 bases between them. The chain's CDR3 is CASSIRDTEAFF. The CDR3 DNA reads TGTGCCAGTAGTATCAGGGACACTGAAGCTTTCTTT.

The gene calls are TRBV6-2 or TRBV6-3 and TRBJ1-1; 9 positions match TRBD1. The length of the CDR3 is 15 residues. CDR1 MNHEY and CDR2 SVGEGT come from the germline V gene. Trimming removed 6 bases from V and 7 bases from J; junction bases left unmatched: 12. CDR3 in amino acids: CASSYPGQGFGEAFF. The CDR3, as DNA: TGTGCCAGCAGCTATCCGGGACAGGGATTTGGTGAAGCTTTCTTT.

This clone was observed a few times. V usage is TRBV2 and J usage is TRBJ2-1, with 12 nucleotides matching TRBD2. The J segment lost 4 bases and the V segment lost 5 bases, leaving 6 bases of the junction unmatched. The CDR3 runs 16 residues. Per germline, CDR1 SNHLY and CDR2 FYNNEI. CDR3 residues: CASSRGLAGGYNEQFF. CDR3 bases: TGTGCCAGCAGTAGGGGCCTAGCGGGGGGGTACAATGAGCAGTTCTTC.

The chain has TRBV9 and TRBJ1-1, with D possibly TRBD1 on 6 matching bases. CDR3 length: 15 amino acids. Germline assignment: CDR1 SGDLS and CDR2 YYNGEE. V lost 4 bases, J lost 3 bases, and 16 bases lay in between. In DNA, the CDR3 is TGTGCCAGCAGCCCTGTACAGGGTATCGACACTGAAGCTTTCTTT. This gives the protein CASSPVQGIDTEAFF.

V gene TRBV6-5 combines with J gene TRBJ2-3; D gene ambiguous. CDR1 and CDR2 from the germline V gene are MNHEY and SVGAGI. V lost 3 bases and J lost 6, with 4 bases in between. The CDR3 is 11 residues long. The CDR3 DNA reads as TGTGCCAGCAGTTATGGCGATACGCAGTATTTT. Residues: CASSYGDTQYF.

The chain employs TRBV5-1 and TRBJ2-1; TRBD2 matches 16 bases. Trimming cost V 8 bases and J 3 bases; bases outside gene matches: 8. Germline V gene sequence: CDR1 SGHRS, CDR2 YFSETQ. The CDR3 runs 17 residues. The CDR3 DNA reads TGCGCCAGTGCCGGGACTAGCGGGGGGGCGTACTACAATGAGCAGTTCTTC. It specifies CASAGTSGGAYYNEQFF.

The chain joins TRBV7-2 to TRBJ2-1, with 13 nucleotides matching TRBD2. The CDR3 contains 15 residues. The V gene's germline CDR1 is SGHTA and CDR2 FQGNSA. J lost 8 bases, V lost 5 bases, and 6 bases had no gene match. CDR3 in amino acids: CASSTRTSGGDEQFF. The CDR3 DNA follows: TGTGCCAGCAGCACCCGGACTAGCGGGGGTGATGAGCAGTTCTTC.

This chain uses TRBV12-3 or TRBV12-4 with TRBJ1-1; D is undetermined. This CDR3 spans 12 amino acids. V lost 1 base and J 7 bases, leaving 7 bases between the germline ends. The CDR3 reads CASSLGRGEAFF. For the CDR3, the DNA is TGTGCCAGCAGTTTAGGACGGGGTGAAGCTTTCTTT.

The chain is built from TRBV5-1 and TRBJ1-1; D is possibly TRBD1 (6 bases). Trimming pared 4 bases from V and 0 bases from J, leaving 16 bases between. The CDR3 totals 16 residues. Germline V gives CDR1 SGHRS, CDR2 YFSETQ. The CDR3 is CASSATNQGLNTEAFF. The CDR3 DNA reads TGCGCCAGCAGCGCGACCAACCAGGGGTTGAACACTGAAGCTTTCTTT.

V and J are TRBV6-6 and TRBJ1-2, with 7 bases that match TRBD1. CDR1 is MNHNY, CDR2 SVGAGI, per germline (reference sequence). This CDR3 contains 12 residues. After removal of 10 bases from V and 7 bases from J, the junction contained 9 bases not matched to a gene. DNA for the CDR3: TGTGCCAACAGCGACGGACAGGCTGGCTACACCTTC. This translates into CANSDGQAGYTF.

Turning to this clone: At one of its ends the junction is not consistent with the germline gene, which may arise from a read error. This sequence joins TRBV7-2 and TRBJ1-3; no definite D call. The CDR3 contains 13 residues. Germline loops: CDR1 SGHTA, CDR2 FQGNSA. The CDR3 DNA reads TGTGCCAGCAGCCCCAACGATGGAGACACCATATATTTT. It encodes CASSPNDGDTIYF. The full variable domain, rest sourced from reference TRBV7-2 and TRBJ1-3, is GAGVSQSPSNKVTEKGKDVELRCDPISGHTALYWYRQSLGQGLEFLIYFQGNSAPDKSGLPSDRFSAERTGGSVSTLTIQRTQQEDSAVYLCASSPNDGDTIYFGEGSWLTVV.